The 5 T cell receptor beta chains below were found in one sample sequenced in a study of T cells in localized non-small cell lung cancer (dated by TCRdb to between 2020 and 2021). Libraries were built with the immunoSEQ multiplex PCR assay. Here the immuneACCESS table is served through TCRdb, limited to in-frame sequences with V and J called. Missing clones are a known gap in these copies; in checked studies unresolved V genes cover under half, and the rest lacks a known reason. This sample is represented by 30,000 to 45,000 clones; around nine tenths of them were singletons. 2.7% of the sample is taken by the ten largest. The sample consisted of peripheral blood, taken before any cancer treatment. The receptors here all came from a woman between 35 and 75 years old with stage I lung adenocarcinoma.

V gene TRBV30 combines with J gene TRBJ2-2, with D possibly called TRBD1 or TRBD2 (5 bases each). The CDR3 is 15 amino acids. Trimming removed 3 bases at V and 4 bases at J, with 15 bases between. The germline V gene has CDR1 GTSNPN and CDR2 SVGIG (reference sequence). The CDR3 region is CAWRRGRLGTGELFF. CDR3 DNA: TGTGCCTGGAGAAGGGGACGACTGGGCACCGGGGAGCTGTTTTTT.

This clone was detected a few times. The chain uses TRBV27 and TRBJ2-5; TRBD1 aligns across 7 bases. The CDR3 has 18 residues. Trimming removed 2 bases from V and 4 bases from J; junction bases left unmatched: 16. Germline CDR1 reads MNHEY; CDR2 reads SMNVEV (reference sequence). The DNA for the CDR3 is TGTGCCAGCAGTTTACTTCCCTTTAGGGGGCTGGTCCCAGAGACCCAGTACTTC. Translation: CASSLLPFRGLVPETQYF.

CDR3 DNA: TGCGCCAGCAGCTTGGACCTAGGTGCCTACAATGAGCAGTTCTTC. Translation: CASSLDLGAYNEQFF. The chain links TRBV5-1 to TRBJ2-1; unclear D gene. The V end was cut by 0 bases, the J end by 2 bases, with 9 bases between. Germline-derived CDR1 and CDR2 are SGHRS and YFSETQ. There are 15 residues in the CDR3.

This clone was seen just once. The rearrangement links TRBV5-1 to TRBJ2-1; 10 bases agree with TRBD2. Germline CDR1 and CDR2: SGHRS and YFSETQ. This CDR3 region has 16 residues. V trimming: 0 bases; J trimming: 3 bases; junction bases outside the gene matches: 3. For the CDR3, the DNA is TGCGCCAGCAGCTTGGCCAGGACTAGCGGCTACAATGAGCAGTTCTTC. Translating it yields CASSLARTSGYNEQFF. The whole variable domain, remainder taken from reference TRBV5-1 and TRBJ2-1, is KAGVTQTPRYLIKTRGQQVTLSCSPISGHRSVSWYQQTPGQGLQFLFEYFSETQRNKGNFPGRFSGRQFSNSRSEMNVSTLELGDSALYLCASSLARTSGYNEQFFGPGTRLTVL.

The rearrangement links TRBV7-3 to TRBJ1-1; D not certain. CDR3 length equals 14 residues. Germline V CDR1 and CDR2: SGHTA, FQGTGA. Between the trimmed V and J ends, which lost 2 bases and 4 bases, there was a span of 11 bases. For the CDR3, the DNA is TGTGCCAGCAGCTTACTAGCAGGCGGCACTGAAGCTTTCTTT. Residues: CASSLLAGGTEAFF.